This T cell receptor (beta chain) was sequenced for a study of blood T cells in healthy people across ages. Deletions cut 6 bases from V and 3 bases from J, with 16 bases between. The CDR3 length is 14 residues. The germline V gene encodes CDR1 DFQATT and CDR2 SNEGSKA (reference sequence). A sample-barcoded 5' primer and a J-beta primer mix were used in a second PCR of roughly 7 to 11 cycles. Researchers report that a template-switch adaptor with 12 random nucleotides tagged each cDNA molecule. MiXCR, run by TCRdb on the 5' RACE reads, gives a single entry per CDR3 protein. This table has roughly 1.5 million distinct CDR3 sequences, around 40% appearing once. With regard to this clonotype: The antigen is unknown.

General study findings and limits: Older individuals had lower TCR beta diversity per million T cells (the decline was roughly linear). The unknown donor CMV status may have confounded expanded clonotype changes.

The extraction recovered at least 6 micrograms of total RNA per sample. This chain connects TRBV20-1 to TRBJ2-3, with a possible D match to TRBD1 (6 bases). The source of this sequence is a woman between 18 and 30 years old in good health. Sequencing was carried out using blood. The CDR3 region is CSAADSLVTDTQYF. The CDR3 DNA follows: TGCAGTGCCGCGGACAGCCTGGTAACAGATACGCAGTATTTT.